Described below is a single T cell receptor (beta chain) sequence and its context. Its binding antigen is unknown. No base-level quality is on record; no much larger clone is a single base apart. RNA was extracted from bulk unsorted tissue and checked for quality with a NanoDrop ND-1000 and an Agilent 2100. All donors had newly diagnosed lung cancer, had not received prior chemotherapy, and were admitted for thoracic surgery in China between August and November 2014. Patients who had received previous radiotherapy or chemotherapy, or who had another concurrent cancer, were excluded from the study. Pieces of surgical tissue measuring about 1-2 cm3 were kept in RNAlater solution and stored at -80 degrees C until use. The sample belongs to a study of tumor and adjacent non-tumor tissue in lung cancer (dated by TCRdb to between 2018 and 2020). About the investigation overall: Patients with adenocarcinoma (approximately 12), squamous cell carcinoma (2) and small cell lung cancer (1) were included in the cohort. The study compared bulk TCRbeta repertoires from lung tumor tissue and matched distant non-tumor lung tissue of some 15 lung cancer patients. For each patient, one tumor sample and one normal lung sample were taken, giving approximately 30 paired specimens that underwent TCRbeta CDR3 sequencing. In total, sequencing yielded 95 million to 150 million productive TCRbeta reads, which works out to an average of about 4 million reads per sample. Ages among the roughly 15 patients ranged from roughly 31 to 76 years, there were 10 or so men and 5 women, and disease was at TNM stage I to III.

Unmatched junction bases come to 9, with V trimmed by 5 bases and J by 7 bases. From the cysteine up to the phenylalanine, the CDR3 has a length of 15 residues. The kept DNA is CDR3 alone, 45 bases in frame from the first base. The germline V gene provides CDR1 MNHEY and CDR2 SVGAGI. Overall study results and their limits: Because peripheral blood was not sequenced, the blood TCRbeta repertoires of the lung cancer patients in the study went unexamined. With only roughly 15 patients in the cohort, the authors noted that larger samples and more detailed clinical data are needed. The top 100 clones made up a significantly larger cumulative share of the repertoire in normal lung than in tumor tissue. Neither the sequencing platform nor unique molecular identifiers are named or mentioned anywhere in the methods. Significantly higher TCR diversity was found in younger patients, and higher tumor TCR diversity was associated with shorter overall and disease-free survival. Tumor tissue showed significantly greater TCR diversity (inverse Simpson) than normal lung tissue (approximately 400 vs 170, P = 0.0075, Mann-Whitney U test).

The library was prepared using multiplex PCR. The data were produced on an Illumina HiSeq 2500. TCRbeta libraries were constructed through three rounds of nested PCR with primers (Table S4) according to protocols modified from ARM-PCR. Before sequencing, PCR products in the 200-500 bp range were cut out of the gel and cleaned up using the QIAquick gel extraction kit. In the source study's methods: Reads were cleaned with Trimmomatic, merged with FLASH into complete CDR3 sequences, and assigned to V(D)J germline segments with MiTCR. Clonal diversity was computed as the inverse Simpson's index with VDJtools. Productive reads were defined as in-frame sequences without a premature stop codon. The public reads were reprocessed in TCRdb via fastp at Q25 and MiXCR, keeping in-frame beta chains. Rows are unified per CDR3 protein, each entry keeping the most common DNA and genes. The V and J calls follow TCRdb's processing rather than the paper's. The sample table holds under 150,000 distinct CDR3 sequences, of which about 71% were seen once. Of the sample, about 18% is held by the ten largest clones.

Sequencing was done on a sample of lung tumor tissue. The sequence came from a man between 60 and 75 years old with small cell lung cancer. The sequence links TRBV6-5 to TRBJ1-4; a stretch of 8 junction bases matches TRBD1. In nucleotide form, the sequence is TGTGCCAGCAGTCTGCGCGGGACAGGCCGTGAAAAACTGTTTTTT. Protein translation: CASSLRGTGREKLFF.